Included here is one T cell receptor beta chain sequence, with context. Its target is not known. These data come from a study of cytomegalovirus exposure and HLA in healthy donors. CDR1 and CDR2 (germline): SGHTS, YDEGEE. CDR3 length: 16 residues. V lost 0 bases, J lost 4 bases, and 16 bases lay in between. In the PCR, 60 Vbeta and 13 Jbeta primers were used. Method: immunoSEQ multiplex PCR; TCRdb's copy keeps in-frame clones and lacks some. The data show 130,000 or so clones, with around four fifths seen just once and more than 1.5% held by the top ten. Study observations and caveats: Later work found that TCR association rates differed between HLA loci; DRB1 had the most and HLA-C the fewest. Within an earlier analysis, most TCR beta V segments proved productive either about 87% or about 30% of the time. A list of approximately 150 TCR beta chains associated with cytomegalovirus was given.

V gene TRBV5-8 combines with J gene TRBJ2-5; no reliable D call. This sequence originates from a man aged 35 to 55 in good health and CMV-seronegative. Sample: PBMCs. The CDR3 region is CASSLEAWRRIETQYF. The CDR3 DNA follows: TGTGCCAGCAGCTTGGAGGCGTGGCGGCGGATAGAGACCCAGTACTTC.